Sequencing of this T cell receptor (beta chain) was carried out in a study of blood T cell repertoires in COVID-19. The assay was immunoSEQ multiplex PCR, and TCRdb's table has in-frame clones only and misses some. The sample includes about 130,000 clones, 78% of them seen just once. V dropped 2 bases and J dropped 0; count of bases not matched to a gene: 3. Germline V gene data show CDR1 as MDHEN and CDR2 as SYDVKM. This CDR3 region has 16 residues. The rearrangement joins TRBV28 to TRBJ1-4; TRBD1 aligns across 7 bases. This clonotype was sampled from a woman between 45 and 65 years old who had recovered from COVID-19. What was sequenced was PBMCs or T cells enriched from blood (not recorded which). CDR3 sequence (DNA): TGTGCCAGCAGTTTACCCAGGGGGTCAACTAATGAAAAACTGTTTTTT. It specifies CASSLPRGSTNEKLFF.